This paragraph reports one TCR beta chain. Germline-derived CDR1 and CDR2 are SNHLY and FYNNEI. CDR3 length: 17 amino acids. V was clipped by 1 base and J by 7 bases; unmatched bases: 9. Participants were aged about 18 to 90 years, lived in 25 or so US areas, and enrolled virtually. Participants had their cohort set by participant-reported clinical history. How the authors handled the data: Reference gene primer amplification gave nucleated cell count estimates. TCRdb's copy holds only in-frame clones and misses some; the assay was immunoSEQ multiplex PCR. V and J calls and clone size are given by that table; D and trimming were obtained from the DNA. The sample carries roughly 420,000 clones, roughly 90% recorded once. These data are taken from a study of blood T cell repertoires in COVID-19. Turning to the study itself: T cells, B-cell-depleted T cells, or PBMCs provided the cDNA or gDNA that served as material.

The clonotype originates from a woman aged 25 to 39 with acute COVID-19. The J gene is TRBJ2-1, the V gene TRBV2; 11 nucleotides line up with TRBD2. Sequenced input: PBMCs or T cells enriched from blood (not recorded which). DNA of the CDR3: TGTGCCAGCAGTGAAGAAGTAGCTAGCGGGGGGTGGAATGAGCAGTTCTTC. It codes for CASSEEVASGGWNEQFF.